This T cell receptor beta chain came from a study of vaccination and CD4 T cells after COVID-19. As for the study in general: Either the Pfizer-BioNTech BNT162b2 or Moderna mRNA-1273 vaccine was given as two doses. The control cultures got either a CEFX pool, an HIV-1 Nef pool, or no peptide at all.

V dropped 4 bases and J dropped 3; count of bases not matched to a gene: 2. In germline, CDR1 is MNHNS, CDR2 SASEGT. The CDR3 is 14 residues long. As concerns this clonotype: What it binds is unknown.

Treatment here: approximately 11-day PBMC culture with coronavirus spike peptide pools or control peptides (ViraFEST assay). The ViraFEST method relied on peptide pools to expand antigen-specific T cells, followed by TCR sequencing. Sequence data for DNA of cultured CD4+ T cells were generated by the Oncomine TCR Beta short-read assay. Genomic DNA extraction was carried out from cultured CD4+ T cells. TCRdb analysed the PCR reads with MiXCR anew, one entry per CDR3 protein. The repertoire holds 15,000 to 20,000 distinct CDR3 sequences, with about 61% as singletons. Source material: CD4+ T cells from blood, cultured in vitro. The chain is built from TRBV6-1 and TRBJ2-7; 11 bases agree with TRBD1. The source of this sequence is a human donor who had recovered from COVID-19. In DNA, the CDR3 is TGTGCCAGCAGTGGGGACAGGGGGTTCTACGAGCAGTACTTC. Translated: CASSGDRGFYEQYF.